The T cell receptor beta chain under discussion was sequenced for a study of Ad26.COV2.S vaccination and SARS-CoV-2 variants (dated by TCRdb to about 2021). At the level of the whole study: Vaccine-arm donors were drawn from COV1001, a multicentre, randomized, double-blind, placebo-controlled phase I-IIa trial of Ad26.COV2.S in healthy adults. Participants in the trial were split at random into five groups of five each, receiving low-dose or high-dose Ad26.COV2.S once or twice, or else placebo on both occasions. Dosing of Ad26.COV2.S was intramuscular, at either 5x10^10 or 1x10^11 viral particles, delivered as one shot or as two shots spaced 56 days apart. The TCR-sequenced set comprised around 30 samples: about 19 Ad26.COV2.S vaccine recipients, 5 placebo recipients and 8 SARS-CoV-2 convalescent individuals. TCRbeta repertoire sequencing was used to assess the specificity and breadth of SARS-CoV-2-reactive T cell receptors after Ad26.COV2.S vaccination. Throughout the experiments and outcome assessment, investigators stayed blinded to trial group allocation. The research as a whole found: Vaccine and placebo recipients had comparable non-spike TCR breadth, which fits with the vaccine containing only spike. Spike-specific TCR breadth was higher in Ad26.COV2.S recipients than in placebo recipients (P = 0.0014). The study lacked the statistical power to compare responses across vaccine doses or regimens. According to the authors, total T cell responses may have been underestimated by the TCR breadth and depth analyses. After vaccination, spike-specific CD8+ and CD4+ T cell responses were reported to show substantial breadth.

A distance of 4 bases separates the germline ends of V and J, which lose 4 bases and 5 bases respectively. CDR1 SGHDT and CDR2 YYEEEE are derived from the germline V gene. Including the terminal cysteine and phenylalanine, the CDR3 comprises 11 residues. CDR3 DNA only is kept here, 33 bases in frame from base 1. The immunoSEQ Assay was used to sequence TCRbeta CDR3 regions. After extraction, genomic DNA underwent amplification by bias-controlled multiplex PCR, followed by high-throughput sequencing. Per the original workflow: To quantify the absolute abundance of every unique TCRbeta CDR3 region, sequences were collapsed and filtered. T cell fraction was estimated by normalizing TCRbeta template counts to usable DNA, which was measured by amplifying reference genes present in all nucleated cells. Repertoire TCRs were annotated as SARS-CoV-2-specific when V gene, CDR3 amino acid sequence and J gene were exactly matched to a known reactive TCR set. The reference SARS-CoV-2 TCR set was obtained from MIRA and was filtered for enrichment in COVID-19-positive ImmuneCODE repertoires, whereby public or cross-reactive TCRs were removed. Drawing on the MIRA antigens, annotated TCRs were analysed further at the level of specific ORF or position within ORF. Depth was the summed frequency of annotated unique rearrangements, while breadth was defined as annotated unique rearrangements over total unique productive rearrangements. Two-sided Wilcoxon rank-sum tests were used to compare TCR breadth between groups. TCRdb stores this immuneACCESS table with in-frame sequences only. Part of the clones is absent; in the studies checked, under half of the shortfall reflects unresolved V genes, and no reason is known for the rest. V, J and clone size were drawn from that table, and D and trimming were deduced from the DNA. This sample is represented by approximately 400,000 clones; 83% of them were singletons. The leading ten clones occupy nearly 7.5% of the sample.

What the treatment or condition label conveys for this sample: roughly 20 received Ad26.COV2.S at low or high dose, single or two shots; about 5 received placebo; per-sample allocation not given. For vaccine and placebo recipients, the sequenced repertoires came from samples collected on day 63 after the first injection. Between 29 July and 7 August 2020, Cohort 1b enrolled approximately 26 adults aged 18-55 years at one site in Boston, USA. Ad26.COV2.S consisted of a replication-incompetent adenovirus type 26 vector by which a prefusion-stabilized SARS-CoV-2 spike protein from the original Wuhan strain was expressed. As to this clone: Its antigen has not been determined. No base quality values were provided; no much bigger clone lies one nucleotide off.

The V and J genes are TRBV5-6 and TRBJ2-1; the D segment cannot be called with confidence. Sequenced here: peripheral blood, sampled in a trial of Ad26.COV2.S vaccine versus placebo. This TCR came from a person between 18 and 60 years old who received the Ad26.COV2.S COVID-19 vaccine or a placebo. The nucleotide sequence reads TGTGCCAGCAGCGCGGACAATGAGCAGTTCTTC. This gives the protein CASSADNEQFF.